Below are 18 T cell receptor beta chains sequenced from a single sample in a study of cytomegalovirus exposure and HLA in healthy donors. The PCR employed 60 Vbeta primers together with 13 Jbeta primers. The repertoire was sequenced with immunoSEQ multiplex PCR; TCRdb's copy has only in-frame clones and lacks some. Among fewer than 200,000 clones listed, about 77% were seen once. The specimen was PBMCs. These TCRs come from a female donor in good health and CMV-seronegative.

The chain is built from TRBV10-1 and TRBJ2-1; 13 bases agree with TRBD2. Unmatched junction bases numbered 20, after V lost 0 bases and J lost 0 bases. CDR1 and CDR2 from the germline V gene are WNHNN and SYGVQD (reference sequence). The length of the CDR3 is 24 residues. The CDR3 region has the DNA TGCGCCAGCAGTGAGTCGAGAGGGGGCCCCGGACTAGCGGGGGAACGGAGCTCCTACAATGAGCAGTTCTTC. This sequence encodes CASSESRGGPGLAGERSSYNEQFF.

The chain uses TRBV19 and TRBJ2-1; TRBD2 agrees at 8 bases. Germline CDR1 and CDR2: LNHDA and SQIVND (reference sequence). Trimming at V came to 6 bases and at J to 9 bases, leaving 13 bases not matched to a gene. The CDR3 spans 15 residues. The CDR3 DNA sequence: TGTGCCAGTAGCACACCGGGGGGGCTCCGGGTTGAGCAGTTCTTC. Its translation is CASSTPGGLRVEQFF.

This clone came up a few times. The chain employs TRBV4-2 and TRBJ2-1, with 7 bases matching TRBD2. Germline CDR1 reads LGHNA; CDR2 reads YNFKEQ. The CDR3 length is 15 residues. With V trimmed by 0 bases and J by 10 bases, 9 bases remained unmatched. The CDR3 DNA sequence: TGTGCCAGCAGCCAAGATTGGTCCCTAGCGGCGGAGCAGTTCTTC. Its protein product is CASSQDWSLAAEQFF.

This chain joins TRBV27 and TRBJ2-2; 14 bases are shared with TRBD2. CDR1 is MNHEY, CDR2 SMNVEV, per germline (reference sequence). Unmatched junction bases numbered 8, after V lost 9 bases and J lost 8 bases. The CDR3 sequence is 15 residues long. CDR3 sequence (DNA): TGTGCCAGTGGACTAGCGGGAGGAGTTGCTGGGGAGCTGTTTTTT. Translation gives CASGLAGGVAGELFF.

V gene TRBV5-1 combines with J gene TRBJ1-1; TRBD1 might be the D (5 bases). V was clipped by 4 bases and J by 3 bases, with 13 bases between them. Germline values: CDR1 SGHRS, CDR2 YFSETQ. This CDR3 contains 14 residues. CDR3 region: CASSDFQGDTEAFF. For the CDR3, the DNA is TGCGCCAGCAGCGACTTTCAAGGGGACACTGAAGCTTTCTTT.

The V call is TRBV4-2, the J call TRBJ1-4; 9 bases agree with TRBD1. The V gene end was trimmed by 3 bases and the J gene end by 3 bases; junction bases not matched to a gene: 8. From germline, CDR1 is LGHNA and CDR2 YNFKEQ. The CDR3 is made up of 17 amino acids. This chain's CDR3 is CASSQVQGAGANEKLFF. The CDR3 DNA is TGTGCCAGCAGCCAGGTACAGGGGGCGGGGGCTAATGAAAAACTGTTTTTT.

The rearrangement links TRBV6-6 to TRBJ2-3; 8 bases map to TRBD2. The CDR3 has 16 amino acids. Trimming took 6 bases from V and 3 from J; bases not matched to a gene: 11. Germline lookup yields CDR1 MNHNY and CDR2 SVGAGI (reference sequence). CDR3 in DNA: TGTGCCAGCAGGCCCACGACTAGCGTTTGGACAGATACGCAGTATTTT. It is translated as CASRPTTSVWTDTQYF.

The chain couples TRBV7-6 to TRBJ1-2, with D tentatively TRBD1 (6 bases). The CDR3 runs to 13 residues. Germline CDR1 and CDR2: SGHVS and FNYEAQ. Trimming took 2 bases from V and 3 from J, leaving 7 bases between them. The CDR3 spells CASSLPGDYGYTF. CDR3 DNA sequence: TGTGCCAGCAGCTTACCAGGGGACTATGGCTACACCTTC.

Remarks on this clone: Just one base apart from a much larger clone, this may be a read error. V gene TRBV7-9 combines with J gene TRBJ2-5; 7 bases are a match to TRBD1. The J call may be incorrect, as the DNA end agrees better with TRBJ2-7. CDR1 is SEHNR and CDR2 is FQNEAQ in the germline V gene (reference sequence). CDR3 length: 13 residues. The CDR3 loop is CASSRDSSYEQYF. Written as DNA, the CDR3 is TGTGCCAGCAGCAGGGACAGTTCCTACGAGCAGTACTTC.

The chain couples TRBV5-1 to TRBJ1-1, with a possible D match to TRBD1 (5 bases). Per germline, CDR1 SGHRS and CDR2 YFSETQ. There are 13 residues in the CDR3. V was trimmed by 1 base and J by 5 bases, leaving 9 bases between them. The CDR3 spells CASSLWGGTEAFF. The CDR3 DNA reads TGCGCCAGCAGCTTGTGGGGGGGGACTGAAGCTTTCTTT.

J is TRBJ2-2 and V is TRBV11-2, with TRBD1 identical over 9 bases. Per germline, CDR1 SGHAT and CDR2 FQNNGV. With V trimmed by 5 bases and J by 0 bases, 4 bases remained unmatched. This CDR3 is 16 amino acids long. The DNA of the CDR3 is TGTGCCAGCAGCGGGGGGACAGGGACGAACACCGGGGAGCTGTTTTTT. Its protein is CASSGGTGTNTGELFF.

The chain uses TRBV6-5 and TRBJ2-7; perhaps TRBD2 as D (5 bases). The CDR3 runs to 12 residues. Trimming removed 7 bases at V and 0 bases at J, with 7 bases between. Germline V CDR1 and CDR2: MNHEY, SVGAGI. The CDR3 coding sequence is TGTGCCAGCATCGGGAACTCCTACGAGCAGTACTTC. It encodes CASIGNSYEQYF.

The genes are TRBV4-1 and TRBJ2-3, with 10 bases aligning to TRBD1. The CDR3 is 17 residues long. Trimming removed 4 bases from V and 5 bases from J; junction bases left unmatched: 12. Germline CDR1 and CDR2: MGHRA and YSYEKL. The CDR3 region is CASSRIGQGGRGDTQYF. The CDR3 DNA is TGCGCCAGCAGCCGGATCGGACAGGGGGGCAGGGGAGATACGCAGTATTTT.

This chain's CDR3 is CASSVSPPDTEAFF. CDR3 nucleotides: TGTGCCAGCAGCGTTAGCCCCCCGGACACTGAAGCTTTCTTT. The chain carries TRBV7-9 and TRBJ1-1; no definite D call. The CDR3 extends over 14 amino acids. Trimming left V 5 bases short and J 3 bases short, with 13 bases between. The V gene's germline CDR1 is SEHNR and CDR2 FQNEAQ (reference sequence).

This clone was found once. The chain recombines TRBV7-2 with TRBJ2-5; 10 bases fit TRBD2. Losses at the gene ends were 4 bases for V and 5 bases for J; bases not matched to a gene: 4. This CDR3 comprises 14 residues. Germline loops: CDR1 SGHTA, CDR2 FQGNSA. CDR3 sequence: CASSSLAGVETQYF. The CDR3 nucleotides read TGTGCCAGCAGCTCCCTAGCGGGAGTGGAGACCCAGTACTTC.

This chain links TRBV18 with TRBJ2-5, with 10 bases fitting TRBD2. Germline values: CDR1 KGHSH, CDR2 LQKENI. The CDR3 runs to 16 residues. J was trimmed by 4 bases and V by 3 bases; bases with no gene match: 8. The CDR3 DNA reads as TGTGCCAGCTCACCCCAGCGGGAGGGTCCCTTAGAGACCCAGTACTTC. Residues: CASSPQREGPLETQYF. The entire variable domain, with the rest obtained from reference TRBV18 and TRBJ2-5, is as follows: NAGVMQNPRHLVRRRGQEARLRCSPMKGHSHVYWYRQLPEEGLKFMVYLQKENIIDESGMPKERFSAEFPKEGPSILRIQQVVRGDSAAYFCASSPQREGPLETQYFGPGTRLLVL.

The V call is TRBV2, the J call TRBJ2-3; maybe TRBD2 (5 bases). The V end lost 6 bases, the J end lost 6 bases, and 7 bases lay between the germline ends. The length of the CDR3 is 11 residues. Germline CDR1 and CDR2: SNHLY and FYNNEI. Written as DNA, the CDR3 is TGTGCCAGCAGGGACTTGGATACGCAGTATTTT. As protein: CASRDLDTQYF.

The genes are TRBV11-2 and TRBJ2-7; 7 bases match TRBD1. The ends lost 5 bases at V and 4 bases at J; junction bases unmatched: 11. Germline CDR1 is SGHAT and CDR2 is FQNNGV. The CDR3 consists of 15 residues. Here the CDR3 reads CASSVSDGTAYEQYF. The CDR3 nucleotides read TGTGCCAGCAGCGTTTCAGACGGGACAGCATACGAGCAGTACTTC.